Listed below are T cell receptor beta chains from one sample, sequenced in a study of cytomegalovirus exposure and HLA in healthy donors. Produced via immunoSEQ multiplex PCR; TCRdb's table is partial and in-frame only. This table has some 160,000 clones, 60% to 80% appearing once. The sequenced sample consisted of PBMCs. All receptors derive from a man aged 60 to 69 in good health and CMV-seronegative. CDR3s include the opening cysteine and the closing phenylalanine or tryptophan. The D gene is left open where the match is weak. Clone size is stated in some rows and not others, as once, few, many or a class when expanded.

J gene,V gene,D gene,clone size,CDR3 DNA,CDR3 protein
TRBJ2-1,TRBV9,-,few,TGTGCCAGCAGCGTAGGTTTAGGGAGCGTCGATGAGCAGTTCTTC,CASSVGLGSVDEQFF
TRBJ2-7,TRBV9,-,-,TGTGCCAGCAGCGAGGGGACAAGGAGCTACGAGCAGTACTTC,CASSEGTRSYEQYF
TRBJ2-7,TRBV29-1,-,-,TGCAGCGTTGCCGAGAGGGTTACCTACGAGCAGTACTTC,CSVAERVTYEQYF
TRBJ2-1,TRBV9,TRBD1,-,TGTGCCAGCAGCGCGACAGGGGGAGTCTACAATGAGCAGTTCTTC,CASSATGGVYNEQFF
TRBJ1-6,TRBV7-9,-,few,TGTGCCAGCAGCCCCCGGGTAGATTCACCCCTCCACTTT,CASSPRVDSPLHF
TRBJ1-4,TRBV2,-,-,TGTGCCAGCAGTGAAGAGCGGGGCATTAATGAAAAACTGTTTTTT,CASSEERGINEKLFF
TRBJ1-2,TRBV5-4,TRBD1,-,TGTGCCAGCGCTCCCCAGGGGGCGCTCAATGGCTACACCTTC,CASAPQGALNGYTF
TRBJ2-5,TRBV2,-,-,TGTGCCAGCAGACCCGGGGGACAAGAGACCCAGTACTTC,CASRPGGQETQYF
TRBJ2-5,TRBV28,-,-,TGTGCCAGCAGTTCCCGGAGGGAGACCCAGTACTTC,CASSSRRETQYF
TRBJ2-4,TRBV16,TRBD1,-,TGTGCCAGCAGCCACCGGACAGGGGGGTTAGCCAAAAACATTCAGTACTTC,CASSHRTGGLAKNIQYF
TRBJ2-5,TRBV7-8,TRBD1,-,TGTGCCAGCAGCTTAGCCGGGGGGACAGGGCCCGCCCGGGAAAAGACCCAGTACTTC,CASSLAGGTGPAREKTQYF
TRBJ2-2,TRBV27,TRBD1,-,TGTGCCAGCAGCCTCCCACAGGGGGCGCGGGGGACCGGGGAGCTGTTTTTT,CASSLPQGARGTGELFF
TRBJ2-2,TRBV9,-,-,TGTGCCAGCAGCGGTAAAGGGGCGAACACCGGGGAGCTGTTTTTT,CASSGKGANTGELFF
TRBJ2-4,TRBV9,-,-,TGTGCCAGCAGCGTCCGGCCCTTACTAGACATTCAGTACTTC,CASSVRPLLDIQYF
TRBJ1-1,TRBV5-1,-,few,TGCGCCAGCAGCTCCGGTAGACTCGGGGACACTGAAGCTTTCTTT,CASSSGRLGDTEAFF
TRBJ1-4,TRBV4-3,-,-,TGCGCCAGCAGCCAAGATTTGGGGCAGATGGGTGAAAAACTGTTTTTT,CASSQDLGQMGEKLFF
TRBJ2-3,TRBV7-9,TRBD2,-,TGTGCCAGCACCCCGGGAGTACCAGCGGGGTTTAGCACAGATACGCAGTATTTT,CASTPGVPAGFSTDTQYF
TRBJ1-2,TRBV27,-,once,TGTGCCAGCAGTTTCGGGCAGGGCTATGGCTACACCTTC,CASSFGQGYGYTF
TRBJ1-2,TRBV7-2,TRBD1,once,TGTGCCAGCAGCTTGGACAGGGCTAGGGGCTACACCTTC,CASSLDRARGYTF
TRBJ1-5,TRBV4-1,-,-,TGCGCCAGCAGCCAAGAATGGAGGGTTAGCAATCAGCCCCAGCATTTT,CASSQEWRVSNQPQHF
TRBJ2-3,TRBV5-6,-,few,TGTGCCAGCAGCTTGGAGGCTAGCAGACCCACAGATACGCAGTATTTT,CASSLEASRPTDTQYF
TRBJ2-1,TRBV19,TRBD2,-,TGTGCCAGTAGTATAACGGGACTAGCTTTCCTAGAAAAGCAGTTCTTC,CASSITGLAFLEKQFF
TRBJ2-3,TRBV4-3,TRBD2,-,TGCGCCAGCAGCCAAGATCTAGCGGGAGGCCCAGATACGCAGTATTTT,CASSQDLAGGPDTQYF
TRBJ2-3,TRBV14,-,-,TGTGCCAGCAGCCAAGGGACAGTTTGGACAGATACGCAGTATTTT,CASSQGTVWTDTQYF
TRBJ2-2,TRBV27,TRBD1,few,TGTGCCAGCAGTTATTTCGCGGGACAGGGCACCGGGGAGCTGTTTTTT,CASSYFAGQGTGELFF
TRBJ2-7,TRBV28,-,-,TGTGCCAGCAGGTGGGGGCAGGGCCCCTACGAGCAGTACTTC,CASRWGQGPYEQYF
TRBJ2-2,TRBV11-2,TRBD1,-,TGTGCCAGCAGCTTGGACAGGGGGACCGGCGGGGAGCTGTTTTTT,CASSLDRGTGGELFF
TRBJ1-4,TRBV7-9,TRBD1,-,TGTGCCAGCAGCCCGCGAACGGGACAGGGGGATGAAAAACTGTTTTTT,CASSPRTGQGDEKLFF
TRBJ1-2,TRBV4-3,TRBD1,-,TGCGCCAGCAGCCAAGATCCCCCCACCGGGGACAGGGGGCATGGTGGCTATGGCTACACCTTC,CASSQDPPTGDRGHGGYGYTF
TRBJ2-7,TRBV4-3,-,medium-sized,TGCGCCAGCAGCCAACAAAGGACAGCTTCCTACGAGCAGTACTTC,CASSQQRTASYEQYF
TRBJ2-7,TRBV10-3,-,-,TGTGCCATCAGTGAGTCGGGGCAGGGAGGAACCTACGAGCAGTACTTC,CAISESGQGGTYEQYF
TRBJ2-1,TRBV11-2,-,-,TGTGCCAGCAGCTTAGCAGTGAATGAGCAGTTCTTC,CASSLAVNEQFF
TRBJ1-2,TRBV7-2,-,once,TGTGCCAGCAGCTTAATTCGGCGGGGGGGGCAGGGCTACACCTTC,CASSLIRRGGQGYTF
TRBJ2-5,TRBV2,-,-,TGTGCCAGCAGTGAAGCTAGGAGCGGGACCCAGTACTTC,CASSEARSGTQYF
TRBJ1-1,TRBV9,-,-,TGTGCCAGCAGCGTCTTTGACAGAGGCACTGAAGCTTTCTTT,CASSVFDRGTEAFF